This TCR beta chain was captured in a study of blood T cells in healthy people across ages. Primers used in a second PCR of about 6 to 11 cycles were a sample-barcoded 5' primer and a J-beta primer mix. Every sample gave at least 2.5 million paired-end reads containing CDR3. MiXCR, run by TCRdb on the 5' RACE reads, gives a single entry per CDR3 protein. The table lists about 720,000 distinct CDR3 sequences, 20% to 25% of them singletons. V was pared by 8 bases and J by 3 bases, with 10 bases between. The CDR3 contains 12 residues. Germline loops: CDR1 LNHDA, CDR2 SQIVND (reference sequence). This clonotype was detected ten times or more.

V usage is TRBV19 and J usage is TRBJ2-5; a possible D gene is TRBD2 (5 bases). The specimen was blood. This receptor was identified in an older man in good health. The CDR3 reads CASRGVEETQYF. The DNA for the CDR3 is TGTGCCAGTCGGGGTGTGGAAGAGACCCAGTACTTC.